This T cell receptor beta chain came from a study of tumor-infiltrating lymphocytes in oesophageal squamous cell carcinoma. TCRdb independently ran MiXCR on the reads; one entry per CDR3 protein. The table has some 10,000 distinct CDR3 sequences, roughly three fifths seen once; the top ten hold around 50%. The CDR3 contains 15 residues. Germline CDR1 and CDR2: SGHVS and FQNEAQ. V shed 5 bases, J shed 0 bases, and the junction held 7 bases outside the gene matches. This clonotype is large by share. The chain employs TRBV7-8 and TRBJ2-7; TRBD1 matches 7 bases. The specimen sequenced was blood. The receptor's source is a female donor with esophageal squamous cell carcinoma. The CDR3 DNA follows: TGTGCCAGCAGCCCAAGACAGGGTCCCTCCTACGAGCAGTACTTC. Translating it yields CASSPRQGPSYEQYF.